The TCR beta chain described here comes from a study of blood T cell repertoires in COVID-19. Study-level background: Acute and convalescent COVID-19 samples came from the United States, Italy and Spain.

Authors' data handling: From reference gene primer amplification, estimates of nucleated cell counts were derived. Clones were sequenced by immunoSEQ multiplex PCR, and TCRdb holds only the in-frame ones, with some missing. V, J and clone size reflect that table, while D and trimming were determined from the DNA. Of about 210,000 clones listed, approximately 80% are singletons. Seattle patients were enrolled while actively infected and followed longitudinally. CDR1 is WSHSY, CDR2 SAAADI, per germline. The CDR3 consists of 16 residues. The V gene end was trimmed by 3 bases and the J gene end by 4 bases; junction bases not matched to a gene: 8.

V gene TRBV10-2 combines with J gene TRBJ2-3; 9 bases line up with TRBD2. Sequenced sample: peripheral blood. This clonotype originated in a woman older than 75 with COVID-19, enrolled during active disease. The CDR3 coding sequence is TGCGCCAGCAGTGACCCCGGGACTAGCATCGCAGATACGCAGTATTTT. Translating it yields CASSDPGTSIADTQYF.